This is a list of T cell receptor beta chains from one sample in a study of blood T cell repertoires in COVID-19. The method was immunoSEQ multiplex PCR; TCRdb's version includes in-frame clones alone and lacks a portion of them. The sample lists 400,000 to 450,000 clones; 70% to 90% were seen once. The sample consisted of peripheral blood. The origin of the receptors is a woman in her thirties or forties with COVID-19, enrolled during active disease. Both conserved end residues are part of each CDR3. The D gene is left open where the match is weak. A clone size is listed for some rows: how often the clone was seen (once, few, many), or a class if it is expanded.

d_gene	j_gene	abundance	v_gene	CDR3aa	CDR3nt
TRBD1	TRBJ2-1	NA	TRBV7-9	CASSPKLDRVLSNEQFF	TGTGCCAGCAGCCCAAAACTGGACAGGGTACTATCCAATGAGCAGTTCTTC
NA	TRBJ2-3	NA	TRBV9	CASSVDQGILEGTQYF	TGTGCCAGCAGCGTAGACCAGGGGATCTTAGAAGGTACGCAGTATTTT
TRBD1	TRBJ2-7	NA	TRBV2	CASRRGQGYEQYF	TGTGCCAGCAGGAGGGGACAGGGCTACGAGCAGTACTTC
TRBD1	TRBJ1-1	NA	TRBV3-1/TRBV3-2	CASSLWTGDGLNTEAFF	TGTGCCAGCAGCCTGTGGACAGGGGACGGACTGAACACTGAAGCTTTCTTT
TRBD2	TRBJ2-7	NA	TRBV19	CASKTTAGVAYEQYF	TGTGCCAGTAAGACGACGGCGGGAGTAGCGTACGAGCAGTACTTC
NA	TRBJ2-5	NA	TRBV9	CASSVWAGATGLPGETQYF	TGTGCCAGCAGCGTATGGGCGGGCGCCACGGGACTGCCCGGCGAGACCCAGTACTTC
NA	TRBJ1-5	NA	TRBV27	CASKRRSTGSNQPQHF	TGTGCCAGCAAACGAAGGTCTACGGGTTCCAATCAGCCCCAGCATTTT
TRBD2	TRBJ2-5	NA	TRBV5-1	CASSLRGTSDGETQYF	TGCGCCAGCAGCCTACGTGGGACTAGCGACGGAGAGACCCAGTACTTC
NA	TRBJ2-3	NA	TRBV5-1	CASSLGTTGGITDTQYF	TGCGCCAGCAGCTTGGGAACGACTGGCGGGATCACAGATACGCAGTATTTT
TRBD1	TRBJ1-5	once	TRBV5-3	CATSYRITGQGNQPQHF	TGTGCCACCTCTTATAGAATCACAGGACAGGGCAATCAGCCCCAGCATTTT
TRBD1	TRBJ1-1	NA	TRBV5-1	CASSLLWDRNTEAFF	TGCGCCAGCAGCTTGTTGTGGGACAGGAACACTGAAGCTTTCTTT
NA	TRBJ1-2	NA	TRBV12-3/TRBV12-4	CASSAGTPWGYTF	TGTGCCAGCAGTGCCGGGACACCGTGGGGCTACACCTTC
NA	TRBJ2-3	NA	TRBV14	CASSQVRGEGTQYF	TGTGCCAGCAGCCAAGTTCGGGGAGAAGGTACGCAGTATTTT
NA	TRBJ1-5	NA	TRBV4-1	CASSQDPTVNQPQHF	TGCGCCAGCAGCCAAGATCCGACAGTCAATCAGCCCCAGCATTTT
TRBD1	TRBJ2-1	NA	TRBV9	CASSVLDRPYNEQFF	TGTGCCAGCAGCGTATTGGACAGGCCATACAATGAGCAGTTCTTC
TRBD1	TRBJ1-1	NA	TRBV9	CASSGTTGAVTEAFF	TGTGCCAGCAGCGGGACGACAGGGGCCGTAACTGAAGCTTTCTTT
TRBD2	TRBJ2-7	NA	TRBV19	CASRTNGEGEQYF	TGTGCCAGTCGGACTAATGGGGAGGGCGAGCAGTACTTC